The 29 T cell receptor beta chains listed next were all sequenced from one sample in a study of blood T cell repertoires in COVID-19. Assay used: immunoSEQ multiplex PCR; TCRdb lists only in-frame clones, some missing. This sample has 150,000 to 200,000 clones, with roughly 82% found just once. Sequences were obtained from PBMCs or T cells enriched from blood (not recorded which). Source of these receptors: a middle-aged man who had recovered from COVID-19.

The chain couples TRBV6-4 to TRBJ2-2; possible D gene TRBD1, 5 bases. Trimming shortened V by 11 bases and J by 4 bases, and 20 bases separated the two germline ends. Germline CDR1 MRHNA, CDR2 SNTAGT. The CDR3 has 15 residues. DNA for the CDR3: TGTGCCTTACTGCAGGGTAGGGTGCCCACCGGGGAGCTGTTTTTT. It specifies CALLQGRVPTGELFF.

V usage is TRBV19 and J usage is TRBJ1-2; unclear D gene. The CDR3 extends over 14 amino acids. The V gene lost 5 bases and the J gene lost 0 bases, with 10 bases spanning the gap. Per germline, CDR1 LNHDA and CDR2 SQIVND (reference sequence). This CDR3 is CASSLGRTNYGYTF. The CDR3 DNA reads as TGTGCCAGTAGTCTAGGGAGAACTAACTATGGCTACACCTTC.

This chain joins TRBV7-2 and TRBJ2-7; 7 bases are shared with TRBD1. Germline values: CDR1 SGHTA, CDR2 FQGNSA. The CDR3 sequence is 19 residues long. J was trimmed by 0 bases and V by 1 base; bases with no gene match: 15. Here the CDR3 DNA reads TGTGCCAGCAGCTTAGTCCGGAGCCTAGGAAGGGACAGCTCCTACGAGCAGTACTTC. Translation: CASSLVRSLGRDSSYEQYF. Full variable domain (missing parts from reference TRBV7-2 and TRBJ2-7): GAGVSQSPSNKVTEKGKDVELRCDPISGHTALYWYRQSLGQGLEFLIYFQGNSAPDKSGLPSDRFSAERTGGSVSTLTIQRTQQEDSAVYLCASSLVRSLGRDSSYEQYFGPGTRLTVT.

This clone was counted a single time. V is TRBV28 and J is TRBJ2-7; 7 bases map to TRBD2. The CDR3 length is 15 residues. J gave up 5 bases and V 3 bases, and 10 bases lay outside the gene matches. The V gene's germline CDR1 is MDHEN and CDR2 SYDVKM. For the CDR3, the DNA is TGTGCCAGCAGTTTGGGCGGGAGTTTTTCCCACGAGCAGTACTTC. Its protein product is CASSLGGSFSHEQYF. Filled out from reference TRBV28 and TRBJ2-7, the complete variable domain reads DVKVTQSSRYLVKRTGEKVFLECVQDMDHENMFWYRQDPGLGLRLIYFSYDVKMKEKGDIPEGYSVSREKKERFSLILESASTNQTSMYLCASSLGGSFSHEQYFGPGTRLTVT.

This clone was seen more than once but under ten times. The rearrangement links TRBV12-3 or TRBV12-4 to TRBJ2-1, with D perhaps TRBD1 (6 bases). The CDR3 has 12 residues. V lost 5 bases and J 9 bases, leaving 11 bases between the germline ends. The CDR3 reads CASSDNRAEQFF. CDR3 bases: TGTGCCAGCAGTGACAACAGGGCTGAGCAGTTCTTC.

The V gene is TRBV5-1, the J gene TRBJ2-5, with D possibly being TRBD1 (5 bases). This CDR3 comprises 16 residues. CDR1 is SGHRS and CDR2 is YFSETQ in the germline V gene. Trimming removed 1 base from V and 3 bases from J, with 16 bases in between. CDR3: CASSLWGRAIEETQYF. CDR3 DNA: TGCGCCAGCAGCTTGTGGGGCAGGGCGATCGAAGAGACCCAGTACTTC.

The chain links TRBV5-1 to TRBJ2-1, with 7 bases identical to TRBD2. The CDR3 runs 14 residues. Germline trimming cut 1 base from V and 7 bases from J; bases unmatched to any gene: 5. Looked up from germline, CDR1 is SGHRS and CDR2 is YFSETQ. The CDR3 nucleotides are TGCGCCAGCAGCTTGTCCAGCGGGACTAATGAGCAGTTCTTC. It codes for CASSLSSGTNEQFF.

This chain connects TRBV7-3 to TRBJ1-6; D not resolved. Per the germline V gene, CDR1 is SGHTA and CDR2 is FQGTGA. The length of the CDR3 is 15 residues. V lost 1 base and J lost 7, with 11 bases in between. The DNA of the CDR3 is TGTGCCAGCAGCTTAAGCGGGCTGCTAAATTCACCCCTCCACTTT. Translation: CASSLSGLLNSPLHF.

The V call is TRBV5-4, the J call TRBJ1-1, with a tentative D call TRBD1 (5 bases). This CDR3 has 12 residues. The V end lost 3 bases, the J end lost 7 bases, and 10 bases lay between the germline ends. Germline CDR1 SGHNT, CDR2 YYREEE (reference sequence). In nucleotides, the CDR3 is TGTGCCAGCAGCTCCGGACACCTTGAAGCTTTCTTT. Residues: CASSSGHLEAFF.

The chain joins TRBV7-6 to TRBJ2-2; no firm D call. V was clipped by 1 base and J by 0 bases, with 9 bases between them. The CDR3 consists of 16 residues. From germline, CDR1 is SGHVS and CDR2 FNYEAQ. CDR3 sequence (DNA): TGTGCCAGCAGCTTAGTGGCAGGCTCGAACACCGGGGAGCTGTTTTTT. Residues: CASSLVAGSNTGELFF.

This rearrangement joins TRBV10-3 to TRBJ1-1; D call uncertain. From germline, CDR1 is ENHRY and CDR2 SYGVKD. V lost 6 bases, J lost 1 base, and 9 bases lay in between. This CDR3 is 13 amino acids long. The CDR3 nucleotides are TGTGCCATCAGAGGGAGGGAGAACACTGAAGCTTTCTTT. Protein product: CAIRGRENTEAFF.

The chain recombines TRBV9 with TRBJ1-1; D gene uncertain. Trimming shortened V by 3 bases and J by 0 bases, and 6 bases separated the two germline ends. Germline lookup yields CDR1 SGDLS and CDR2 YYNGEE. The CDR3 length is 13 residues. The CDR3 spells CASSELMNTEAFF. The DNA for the CDR3 is TGTGCCAGCAGCGAGCTAATGAACACTGAAGCTTTCTTT. The full variable domain, its missing parts supplied by reference TRBV9 and TRBJ1-1, is DSGVTQTPKHLITATGQRVTLRCSPRSGDLSVYWYQQSLDQGLQFLIQYYNGEERAKGNILERFSAQQFPDLHSELNLSSLELGDSALYFCASSELMNTEAFFGQGTRLTVV.

The chain combines TRBV3-1 (or the pseudogene TRBV3-2) with TRBJ1-6; 9 bases line up with TRBD1. Germline V lookup: CDR1 LGHDT, CDR2 YNNKEL (reference sequence). Germline trimming cut 4 bases from V and 8 bases from J; bases unmatched to any gene: 3. The CDR3 runs 14 residues. The CDR3 protein is CASSPGQGYSPLHF. The CDR3 DNA reads TGTGCCAGCAGCCCGGGACAGGGTTATTCACCCCTCCACTTT.

J is TRBJ1-2 and V is TRBV3-1 (or the pseudogene TRBV3-2); 10 bases map to TRBD1. The CDR3 loop spans 16 amino acids. CDR1 is LGHDT, CDR2 YNNKEL, per germline (reference sequence). V gave up 4 bases and J gave up 9 bases; unmatched junction bases: 14. CDR3 region: CASSRGTGTGASRYTF. CDR3 sequence (DNA): TGTGCCAGCAGCCGGGGAACCGGGACAGGGGCGTCTCGCTACACCTTC.

This clone was seen a few times. The rearrangement joins TRBV7-9 to TRBJ2-1; TRBD2 aligns across 15 bases. The CDR3 is 18 amino acids. Germline V gene sequence: CDR1 SEHNR, CDR2 FQNEAQ (reference sequence). J was trimmed by 0 bases and V by 4 bases; bases with no gene match: 4. The CDR3 reads CASSWGLAGGRSYNEQFF. CDR3 nucleotides: TGTGCCAGCAGCTGGGGACTAGCGGGGGGCCGCTCCTACAATGAGCAGTTCTTC.

J is TRBJ2-2 and V is TRBV2; 11 positions agree with TRBD1. There are 15 residues in the CDR3. Per germline, CDR1 SNHLY and CDR2 FYNNEI. V dropped 5 bases and J dropped 6; count of bases not matched to a gene: 5. The CDR3 DNA sequence: TGTGCCAGCAGTCGGACAGGGGGCGCGTCCGGGGAGCTGTTTTTT. Protein product: CASSRTGGASGELFF.

V usage is TRBV5-8 and J usage is TRBJ2-2; 8 nucleotides match TRBD1. This CDR3 spans 16 amino acids. The germline gives CDR1 SGHTS, CDR2 YDEGEE. The V and J ends lost 3 bases and 0 bases, in that order; junction bases with no gene match: 4. The CDR3 reads CASSSTGGSNTGELFF. DNA for the CDR3: TGTGCCAGCAGCTCTACAGGGGGGTCGAACACCGGGGAGCTGTTTTTT. Full variable domain (remainder filled in from reference TRBV5-8 and TRBJ2-2): EAGVTQSPTHLIKTRGQQATLRCSPISGHTSVYWYQQALGLGLQFLLWYDEGEERNRGNFPPRFSGRQFPNYSSELNVNALELEDSALYLCASSSTGGSNTGELFFGEGSRLTVL.

V is TRBV13 and J is TRBJ1-5; D may be TRBD1 (5 bases). Trimming stripped 5 bases from V and 0 bases from J, with 11 bases between. The CDR3 covers 15 residues. Germline V gene sequence: CDR1 PRHDT, CDR2 FYEKMQ (reference sequence). The DNA for the CDR3 is TGTGCCAGCAGCCCATCCCAGGGTAGCAATCAGCCCCAGCATTTT. Encoded protein: CASSPSQGSNQPQHF.

V and J are TRBV7-9 and TRBJ2-3, with D unclear. Germline V gene sequence: CDR1 SEHNR, CDR2 FQNEAQ (reference sequence). Between the trimmed V and J ends, which lost 5 bases and 4 bases, there was a span of 10 bases. The CDR3 has 13 residues. The CDR3 sequence is CASSAPQADTQYF. The CDR3 DNA sequence: TGTGCCAGCAGCGCCCCTCAGGCAGATACGCAGTATTTT.

The rearrangement uses TRBV28 and TRBJ1-1; D call uncertain. V gave up 4 bases and J gave up 5 bases, with 14 bases separating them. Germline loops: CDR1 MDHEN, CDR2 SYDVKM. The CDR3 runs to 14 residues. The CDR3 region is CASSSGSGWTEAFF. The CDR3, as DNA: TGTGCCAGCAGTTCGGGGTCGGGGTGGACTGAAGCTTTCTTT.

The chain uses TRBV27 and TRBJ2-3; D gene ambiguous. The CDR3 has 14 residues. Trimming pared 4 bases from V and 2 bases from J, leaving 10 bases between. Germline lookup yields CDR1 MNHEY and CDR2 SMNVEV (reference sequence). The CDR3 DNA sequence: TGTGCCAGCAGTTCCAGTCAGGTCACAGATACGCAGTATTTT. Its translation is CASSSSQVTDTQYF.

The V call is TRBV28, the J call TRBJ1-2, with D tentatively TRBD1 (6 bases). The CDR3 sequence is 14 residues long. Germline assignment: CDR1 MDHEN and CDR2 SYDVKM. Trimming took off 4 bases at V and 4 bases at J, with 13 bases between the two ends. The CDR3 loop reads CASSSLGGAYGYTF. In DNA form, the CDR3 reads TGTGCCAGCAGTTCCCTCGGGGGGGCCTATGGCTACACCTTC.

V gene TRBV10-3 combines with J gene TRBJ1-5; TRBD1 is a possible D gene (6 bases). There are 16 residues in the CDR3. V was cut by 8 bases and J by 0 bases, with 17 bases left in between. In germline, CDR1 is ENHRY, CDR2 SYGVKD. The DNA of the CDR3 is TGTGCCATCGGGGCAGGGGCCTCCTATAGCAATCAGCCCCAGCATTTT. Its translation: CAIGAGASYSNQPQHF.

The chain links TRBV6-1 to TRBJ2-7; D gene unclear. Trimming shortened V by 2 bases and J by 3 bases, and 11 bases separated the two germline ends. Germline CDR1 and CDR2: MNHNS and SASEGT. CDR3 length equals 14 residues. The CDR3 region has the DNA TGTGCCAGCAGTGAAATGGCTCTAGACTACGAGCAGTACTTC. It yields the protein CASSEMALDYEQYF.

The chain combines TRBV15 with TRBJ2-1; 8 nucleotides line up with TRBD2. The CDR3 extends over 15 amino acids. V dropped 3 bases and J dropped 6; count of bases not matched to a gene: 7. Per germline, CDR1 LNHNV and CDR2 YYDKDF (reference sequence). CDR3 sequence: CATSRTGLVTNEQFF. CDR3 DNA: TGTGCCACCAGCAGGACGGGACTAGTAACCAATGAGCAGTTCTTC.

V and J are TRBV19 and TRBJ2-3; 9 bases are shared with TRBD1. With V trimmed by 5 bases and J by 0 bases, 12 bases remained unmatched. The CDR3 extends over 18 amino acids. Germline CDR1 reads LNHDA; CDR2 reads SQIVND (reference sequence). The CDR3 protein is CASSPWDRVLISTDTQYF. In DNA form, the CDR3 reads TGTGCCAGTAGTCCCTGGGACAGGGTTCTTATTAGCACAGATACGCAGTATTTT.

This chain connects TRBV5-4 to TRBJ2-2, with 8 bases fitting TRBD1. Unmatched junction bases numbered 2, after V lost 3 bases and J lost 1 base. Per the germline V gene, CDR1 is SGHNT and CDR2 is YYREEE (reference sequence). This CDR3 comprises 15 residues. This CDR3 is CASSWGQENTGELFF. The CDR3 bases are TGTGCCAGCAGCTGGGGACAGGAGAACACCGGGGAGCTGTTTTTT.

This clone showed up just once. The chain uses TRBV3-1 (or the pseudogene TRBV3-2) and TRBJ2-1; tentatively, D is TRBD2 (5 bases). Per germline, CDR1 LGHDT and CDR2 YNNKEL (reference sequence). CDR3 length: 15 amino acids. Trimming cost V 1 base and J 4 bases, with 11 bases left between them. CDR3 loop: CASSQVNRLYNEQFF. CDR3 DNA: TGTGCCAGCAGCCAAGTTAACAGACTATACAATGAGCAGTTCTTC.

This chain joins TRBV5-1 and TRBJ2-7; TRBD1 aligns across 7 bases. The germline CDR1 and CDR2 sequences are SGHRS and YFSETQ. CDR3 length equals 14 residues. V gave up 4 bases and J gave up 7 bases; unmatched junction bases: 11. The CDR3 DNA follows: TGCGCCAGCAGCCTACAGGGGTCCTCTTTGGAGCAGTACTTC. Amino acid sequence: CASSLQGSSLEQYF.